Detailed here is one T cell receptor (beta chain). This clonotype was detected once. This clone's antigen is unknown. No per-base quality is available; no much larger clone lies one base away. A single read is weak support. The roughly 39 donors, aged 6 to 90 years, were systemically healthy Caucasian individuals from Russia. Each donor gave about 9.7 milliliters of peripheral blood, drawn into EDTA-treated Vacutainer tubes. Ficoll-Paque density-gradient centrifugation was used to isolate PBMCs, with at least 7 million per sample. Total RNA, at least 5 micrograms per sample, was extracted from PBMCs with Trizol reagent. The percentages of naive CD45RAhigh/CD27high T cells were determined by flow cytometry on a PBMC aliquot from every donor. Libraries were built with 5' RACE. Sequencing instrument: Illumina HiSeq 2500. A second PCR of roughly 6 to 11 cycles was performed with a sample-barcoded 5' primer and a J-beta primer mix. A template-switch 5' adaptor carrying 12 random nucleotides introduced a unique molecular identifier onto each TCR beta cDNA molecule. At least 2.5 million CDR3-containing paired-end reads were obtained from each sample. First-strand cDNA synthesis was performed from all RNA using the Mint cDNA synthesis kit, with priming by a TRBC-specific oligonucleotide. Following uracil-DNA glycosylase treatment, all cDNA underwent a first 18-cycle PCR with the universal primers M1SS and BC2_uni_R. Per the original workflow: Normalization of each sample was performed by random selection of 1 million high-quality reads, each carrying a distinct molecular identifier. Reads with shared molecular identifiers were discarded instead of being binned into consensus sequences. MiTCR, with a Q25 quality threshold and the strictest error-elimination algorithm, was used for CDR3 identification, clonotype clustering and error correction. A nonparametric unseen species model with Euler transformation was used to estimate a lower bound on total TCR beta diversity. In TCRdb, the public reads were trimmed at Q25 with fastp and aligned with MiXCR, with productive beta chains retained. A single entry per CDR3 protein holds the most common genes and DNA from its merged rows. The V and J calls, along with clone size, are taken from TCRdb and not from the paper's own processing. Present in this sample are about 730,000 distinct CDR3 sequences, approximately 43% of which were seen just once. The ten largest clones represent 20% to 25% of the sample.

These data are taken from a study of blood T cells in healthy people across ages (dated by TCRdb to the mid-2010s). Context from the whole study: Template switching captured roughly one uniquely barcoded TCR beta cDNA molecule per two T cells in model experiments. The study measured age-related changes in TCR beta repertoire diversity using deep sequencing normalized with unique cDNA molecular identifiers. The donors were divided into four age groups: young (average 16 years), middle-aged (around 37), aged (about 56) and long-lived (more than 75). Donors of different ages were randomly distributed across sequencing lanes to avoid experimental bias. Two additional independent replicas of 1 million unique cDNA reads from the same blood draw were analyzed for two donors (one aged 18 to 30 and one aged 80 or older). Beyond this particular receptor, the publication reports: Because profiling used bulk unsorted PBMCs, naive and antigen-experienced compartments could not be compared conclusively. Because donor CMV infection status was unknown, age-related changes in expanded clonotypes were potentially confounded. As age increased, observed TCR beta diversity per million T cells dropped in a roughly linear way, and a significant reduction was already evident by age around 41. The long-lived group showed more naive CD4+ T cells, fewer expanded clones and increased TCR diversity than the aged group, suggesting age selection. Estimates of total diversity based on one million sequenced T cells were considered lower bounds and underestimates. The percentage of naive T cells measured by flow cytometry correlated strongly with observed TCR beta diversity.

Taken from the germline V gene, the CDR1 and CDR2 loops are SNHLY and FYNNEI. V and J are truncated by 5 bases and 6 bases respectively, leaving an intervening sequence of 11 bases. The CDR3 starts with the cysteine, ends with the phenylalanine, and has 13 residues. Only the CDR3 DNA stays, 39 bases, in frame from base 1. Sequencing used blood. Recombination linked TRBV2 to TRBJ2-1; 5 matching bases give a weak D call of TRBD2. The receptor was derived from a woman aged 60 to 75 in good health. The DNA sequence is given as TGTGCCAGCAGTCTACTAGAGATCAATGAGCAGTTCTTC. Translated, this is CASSLLEINEQFF.